This T cell receptor beta chain comes out of a study of CD8 T cells in ankylosing spondylitis. Study-wide points: Seemingly distinctive of ankylosing spondylitis blood was a TCR beta motif formed by eight highly homologous variants. There was reportedly significant enrichment of clones that were disease-linked in matched ankylosing spondylitis synovial fluid.

The sample holds many counts of this clonotype. Antigen unknown. Looked up from germline, CDR1 is MNHEY and CDR2 is SVGEGT. V lost 6 bases and J lost 6, with 17 bases in between. This CDR3 is 14 amino acids long. For TCR beta, libraries came from quantitative 5'-RACE with molecular barcodes. Via MiXCR, TCRdb re-called the 5' RACE reads, giving one row per CDR3 protein. The sample lists about 220,000 distinct CDR3 sequences, roughly 6.6% occurring once. The TCR comes from a male donor with ankylosing spondylitis. Sequences were obtained from blood, either unsorted or a sorted T cell fraction (not recorded which). The gene calls are TRBV6-2 or TRBV6-3 and TRBJ1-2; a possible D gene is TRBD1 (6 bases). CDR3 protein: CASSPRGREDGYTF. The CDR3 DNA reads as TGTGCCAGCAGCCCCCGGGGGCGAGAGGATGGCTACACCTTC.